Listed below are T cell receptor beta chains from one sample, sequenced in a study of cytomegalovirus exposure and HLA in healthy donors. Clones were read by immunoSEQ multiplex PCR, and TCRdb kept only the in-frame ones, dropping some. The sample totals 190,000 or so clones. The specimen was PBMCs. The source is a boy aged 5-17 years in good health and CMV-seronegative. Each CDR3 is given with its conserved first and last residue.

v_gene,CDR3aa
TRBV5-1,CASSLATGLNTEAFF
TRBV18,CASSAETLGQSSGNTIYF
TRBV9,CASSASGSGFNYGYTF
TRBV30,CAWDPGRGLGEQYF
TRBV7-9,CASTGTPSTAQYF
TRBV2,CASRATDRGPPLHF
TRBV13,CASSIRQGTNEKLFF
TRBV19,CASSITWEGTNTEAFF
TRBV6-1,CASGQGSGADTQYF
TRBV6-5,CASRIGQGVYEQYF
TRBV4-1,CASSHKQGAVYGYTF
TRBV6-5,CASKGEGQGDMEQYF
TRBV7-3,CASSRTGRTEAFF
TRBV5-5,CASSLSGTGEAFF
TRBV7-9,CASRGGTGVFPNTEAFF
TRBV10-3,CAIRAPGSTEAFF
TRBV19,CASSIDLRTQAEFF
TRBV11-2,CASSLVGGTDTEAFF
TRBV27,CASSLVENTGELFF
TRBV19,CASSSRGSGEPDTQYF
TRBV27,CASRGWGLDTEAFF
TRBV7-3,CASSLPRGGNTEAFF
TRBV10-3,CATRDRGRYEQYF
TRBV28,CASREYGREDEQYF
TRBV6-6,CASTISERPEAFF
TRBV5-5,CASSLTGISPLHF
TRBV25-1,CASSEPGMNTEAFF
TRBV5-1,CASSLLSHIGGGAQETQYF
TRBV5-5,CASSYGDEGQPQHF
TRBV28,CASSQDSGNSPLHF
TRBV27,CASRLAAGDTEAFF
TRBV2,CASRSGVYEQYF
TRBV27,CASSFGQNYGYTF
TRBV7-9,CASSRQGDTQYF
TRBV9,CASNTRAGGRYNEQFF
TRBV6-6,CASGPGGIGYGYTF
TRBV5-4,CASSPDLGTGPYEQYF
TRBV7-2,CASSSDRGTYEQYF
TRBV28,CASSLGTGGNYGYTF
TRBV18,CASSLLSGEQYF
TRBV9,CASSVLAVTYEQYF
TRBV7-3,CASSQGPNQPQHF
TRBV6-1,CASSVPGGSGHF
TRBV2,CASSESDYGGREAQYF
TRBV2,CASTTGTLTYEQYF
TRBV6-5,CASSYQGRTGELFF
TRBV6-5,CASSGGLAGINEQFF
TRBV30,CAWSVDASYGELFF
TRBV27,CASSLWTTPYEQYF
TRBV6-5,CASSYDNRGIPLHF
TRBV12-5,CASGTSGGRPQYF
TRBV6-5,CASSTRGLEPQHF
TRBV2,CASRQSSSNEQFF
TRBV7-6,CASSSGTSSSYEQYF
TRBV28,CASTLPGQGGLRGQFF
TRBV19,CASSIDTFSYEQYF
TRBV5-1,CASSLVLAGIPYEQYF
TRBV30,CAWENSGLAREETQYF
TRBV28,CASTQGNYGYTF